The sequence of this TCR beta chain was determined in a study of cytomegalovirus exposure and HLA in healthy donors. The germline CDR1 and CDR2 sequences are ENHRY and SYGVKD. This CDR3 contains 12 residues. V lost 11 bases and J 2 bases, leaving 12 bases between the germline ends. Of note for this clone: Antigen: not known.

Notes on the study in general: A few CMV-associated chains were confirmed in vitro to be specific for CMV antigens. It was found in a later analysis that first-cohort TCR clusters tended to co-occur in the 120 validation repertoires.

Using immunoSEQ multiplex PCR, the repertoire was profiled, and TCRdb retains in-frame clones only, with some absent. Among over 200,000 clones listed, less than 95% were seen once. This sequence was found in a woman younger than 45 in good health and CMV-seronegative. Sequenced: PBMCs. The chain joins TRBV10-3 to TRBJ2-5; D is possibly TRBD1 (6 bases). The CDR3 sequence: CAVGGPQETQYF. CDR3 DNA: TGTGCCGTAGGGGGACCTCAAGAGACCCAGTACTTC.